This is a list of T cell receptor beta chains from one sample in a study of blood T cells in healthy people across ages. Via MiXCR, TCRdb re-called the 5' RACE reads, giving one row per CDR3 protein. The sample carries fewer than 900,000 distinct CDR3 sequences, roughly 47% recorded once. The sample taken for sequencing was blood. These receptor sequences come from a woman between 55 and 75 years old in good health. Each CDR3 is given with its conserved first and last residue. D genes are given only for firm matches.

D gene: NA; V gene: TRBV29-1; CDR3 length: 14; CDR3 protein: CSVEESNDSYEQYF
D gene: NA; V gene: TRBV4-3; CDR3 length: 17; CDR3 protein: CASSPGYTTTGASVLTF
D gene: NA; V gene: TRBV5-1; CDR3 length: 17; CDR3 protein: CASSSGGAGEDNYGYTF
D gene: TRBD2; V gene: TRBV6-6; CDR3 length: 14; CDR3 protein: CASGPSGTSYEQYF
D gene: NA; V gene: TRBV20-1; CDR3 length: 15; CDR3 protein: CSAKEGGGGGTEAFF
D gene: TRBD1; V gene: TRBV6-2/TRBV6-3; CDR3 length: 13; CDR3 protein: CASRDRTNTEAFF
D gene: NA; V gene: TRBV4-1; CDR3 length: 15; CDR3 protein: CASSQDSSRGNEQFF
D gene: TRBD2; V gene: TRBV3-1; CDR3 length: 12; CDR3 protein: CASSASGMTQYF
D gene: TRBD2; V gene: TRBV7-8; CDR3 length: 17; CDR3 protein: CASSLIWAGERYNEQFF
D gene: NA; V gene: TRBV28; CDR3 length: 13; CDR3 protein: CASRDFARYEQYF
D gene: TRBD2; V gene: TRBV18; CDR3 length: 15; CDR3 protein: CASSPPQREASGRYF
D gene: NA; V gene: TRBV5-1; CDR3 length: 12; CDR3 protein: CASSGTRGRAFF
D gene: NA; V gene: TRBV7-2; CDR3 length: 19; CDR3 protein: CASSLRASLVAATYNEQFF
D gene: NA; V gene: TRBV20-1; CDR3 length: 9; CDR3 protein: CSAPETQYF
D gene: TRBD2; V gene: TRBV19; CDR3 length: 15; CDR3 protein: CASSILRGAGNEQFF
D gene: TRBD2; V gene: TRBV5-1; CDR3 length: 16; CDR3 protein: CASSIGLAANTDTQYF
D gene: TRBD1; V gene: TRBV20-1; CDR3 length: 12; CDR3 protein: CSGEGQYAGYTF
D gene: NA; V gene: TRBV28; CDR3 length: 17; CDR3 protein: CASTLPPPGLGDTEAFF
D gene: NA; V gene: TRBV28; CDR3 length: 12; CDR3 protein: CVSKRTYNEQFF
D gene: NA; V gene: TRBV7-2; CDR3 length: 17; CDR3 protein: CASSLVLTGGDTDTLYF
D gene: NA; V gene: TRBV6-5; CDR3 length: 14; CDR3 protein: CASNDPTREETQYF
D gene: NA; V gene: TRBV6-2/TRBV6-3; CDR3 length: 15; CDR3 protein: CASSGDLGWDNEQFF
D gene: NA; V gene: TRBV3-1; CDR3 length: 15; CDR3 protein: CASSQLRERTGELFF
D gene: TRBD1; V gene: TRBV12-3/TRBV12-4; CDR3 length: 15; CDR3 protein: CASSSRQGTNEKLFF
D gene: NA; V gene: TRBV20-1; CDR3 length: 13; CDR3 protein: CSARGDRDREQYF
D gene: TRBD1; V gene: TRBV7-2; CDR3 length: 15; CDR3 protein: CASSLAHTTGDGAFF
D gene: NA; V gene: TRBV6-5; CDR3 length: 16; CDR3 protein: CASGYSTAGNPNEQYF
D gene: TRBD1; V gene: TRBV6-1; CDR3 length: 15; CDR3 protein: CASNPGQGPVYGYTF
D gene: NA; V gene: TRBV29-1; CDR3 length: 10; CDR3 protein: CSAQDRVAFF
D gene: TRBD1; V gene: TRBV3-1; CDR3 length: 15; CDR3 protein: CASSLLQGSNSPLHF
D gene: NA; V gene: TRBV7-6; CDR3 length: 16; CDR3 protein: CASSFTRGTSLDTQYF
D gene: TRBD2; V gene: TRBV7-9; CDR3 length: 15; CDR3 protein: CASSPTSGWTYEQYF
D gene: TRBD2; V gene: TRBV27; CDR3 length: 13; CDR3 protein: CASKPGLAGKQFF
D gene: TRBD1; V gene: TRBV11-3; CDR3 length: 16; CDR3 protein: CASSLGGDRGFNEQFF
D gene: TRBD2; V gene: TRBV3-1; CDR3 length: 18; CDR3 protein: CASSPPFSGGGYSYEQYF
D gene: TRBD1; V gene: TRBV7-2; CDR3 length: 17; CDR3 protein: CASRAGGAGYLTDTQYF
D gene: NA; V gene: TRBV27; CDR3 length: 12; CDR3 protein: CASSFFDRSYTF
D gene: NA; V gene: TRBV4-2; CDR3 length: 15; CDR3 protein: CASSQGQTNTGELFF
D gene: TRBD2; V gene: TRBV4-3; CDR3 length: 17; CDR3 protein: CASSQPETSGAPYEQYF
D gene: NA; V gene: TRBV27; CDR3 length: 17; CDR3 protein: CASSFPSSTHPKTEAFF
D gene: NA; V gene: TRBV7-9; CDR3 length: 15; CDR3 protein: CASSPIDKSSYEQYF
D gene: NA; V gene: TRBV27; CDR3 length: 14; CDR3 protein: CASTIKGGTYEQYF
D gene: NA; V gene: TRBV15; CDR3 length: 16; CDR3 protein: CATSRDLWQGRYEQYF
D gene: TRBD2; V gene: TRBV20-1; CDR3 length: 17; CDR3 protein: CSARRTRLAGVVDTQYF
D gene: NA; V gene: TRBV9; CDR3 length: 16; CDR3 protein: CASSVGTDPRTDTQYF
D gene: NA; V gene: TRBV7-3; CDR3 length: 15; CDR3 protein: CASRMSGVDTGELFF
D gene: NA; V gene: TRBV29-1; CDR3 length: 15; CDR3 protein: CSAGGVAGGVETQYF
D gene: NA; V gene: TRBV4-3; CDR3 length: 14; CDR3 protein: CASSPDIRTDTQYF
D gene: NA; V gene: TRBV19; CDR3 length: 9; CDR3 protein: CASGDGYTF
D gene: NA; V gene: TRBV20-1; CDR3 length: 15; CDR3 protein: CSARGGTRPTDTQYF
D gene: NA; V gene: TRBV12-3/TRBV12-4; CDR3 length: 14; CDR3 protein: CASSLGSKGDTIYF
D gene: NA; V gene: TRBV6-5; CDR3 length: 16; CDR3 protein: CASSSPQGRADTEAFF
D gene: TRBD1; V gene: TRBV6-6; CDR3 length: 15; CDR3 protein: CASRLTGDPTDTQYF
D gene: NA; V gene: TRBV25-1; CDR3 length: 17; CDR3 protein: CASSESGTASSYNKQFF
D gene: NA; V gene: TRBV12-3/TRBV12-4; CDR3 length: 13; CDR3 protein: CASSLNRRTEAFF